The 8 T cell receptor beta chains in this list originate from one sample, sequenced in a study of low-dose radiotherapy and immunotherapy resistance in tumors (dated by TCRdb to between 2021 and 2024). First-strand cDNA was synthesized with Superscript III and a set of TRAV- and TRBV-specific primers, covering both TCRalpha and TCRbeta chains. An approximately 19-cycle PCR with Phusion amplified the TCRs, pairing a constant-region primer with the adapter that was attached to the V primers. Starting from the raw public reads, TCRdb applied fastp trimming at Q25, assembled clones with MiXCR and retained in-frame beta chains. A single entry per CDR3 protein holds the most common genes and DNA from its merged rows. The sample has approximately 7,300 distinct CDR3 sequences on record, roughly 82% of them singletons. The top ten clonotypes cover about 5.9% of the sample. These receptors originate from a human donor with advanced metastatic prostate, ovarian, gallbladder or colorectal cancer (not recorded which). This table probably holds off-target reads from a library built for another chain.

The chain carries TRBV29-1 and TRBJ2-7; D is tentatively TRBD1 or TRBD2 (5 bases each). Deletions cut 3 bases from V and 2 bases from J, with 8 bases between. Germline V gene sequence: CDR1 SQVTM, CDR2 ANQGSEA. The length of the CDR3 is 12 residues. The CDR3 DNA follows: TGCAGCGTTGAGGGGGAACCCTACGAGCAGTACTTC. Its protein product is CSVEGEPYEQYF.

The chain recombines TRBV10-3 with TRBJ2-3; D not resolved. This CDR3 spans 14 amino acids. Germline CDR1 ENHRY, CDR2 SYGVKD. The V and J ends lost 3 bases and 3 bases respectively, with 10 bases between them. The CDR3: CAISDFTKTDTQYF. The CDR3 nucleotides are TGTGCCATCAGTGATTTTACGAAGACAGATACGCAGTATTTT.

The chain links TRBV14 to TRBJ2-3; D unresolved. The CDR3 extends over 11 amino acids. Trimming removed 4 bases from V and 2 bases from J, with 1 base in between. Germline lookup yields CDR1 SGHDN and CDR2 FVKESK. The DNA for the CDR3 is TGTGCCAGCAGCCTCACAGATACGCAGTATTTT. Protein product: CASSLTDTQYF.

The V gene is TRBV6-8, the J gene TRBJ1-4; 7 bases are shared with TRBD1. J lost 3 bases, V lost 2 bases, and 0 bases had no gene match. Germline V gene sequence: CDR1 MNHGY, CDR2 SAAAGT. The CDR3 consists of 14 residues. The CDR3 DNA reads TGTGCCAGCAGTTACCAGGGGGCTAATGAAAAACTGTTTTTT. This gives the protein CASSYQGANEKLFF.

The chain links TRBV20-1 to TRBJ2-2, with D unclear. Per the germline V gene, CDR1 is DFQATT and CDR2 is SNEGSKA (reference sequence). The germline V and J ends were trimmed by 3 bases and 0 bases, with 5 bases remaining between them. The CDR3 runs 13 residues. The CDR3: CSARTANTGELFF. The CDR3 DNA is TGCAGTGCTAGGACTGCGAACACCGGGGAGCTGTTTTTT.

The chain uses TRBV6-8 and TRBJ2-7; D possibly corresponds to TRBD2 (5 bases). Trimming pared 7 bases from V and 3 bases from J, leaving 13 bases between. Germline V lookup: CDR1 MNHGY, CDR2 SAAAGT. The CDR3 runs to 13 residues. CDR3 loop: CASKRALNYEQYF. Written as DNA, the CDR3 is TGTGCCAGCAAGAGGGCCCTCAACTACGAGCAGTACTTC.

The rearrangement joins TRBV14 to TRBJ1-6, with TRBD1 identical over 7 bases. V shed 10 bases and J 5 bases; nucleotides not matched to a gene: 5. The germline V gene has CDR1 SGHDN and CDR2 FVKESK. CDR3 length equals 13 residues. CDR3 loop: CATTGTDNSPLHF. In nucleotides, the CDR3 is TGTGCCACTACCGGGACAGATAATTCACCCCTCCACTTT.

This chain links TRBV30 with TRBJ2-1, with a tentative D call TRBD1 (5 bases). CDR3 length equals 17 residues. Looked up from germline, CDR1 is GTSNPN and CDR2 is SVGIG (reference sequence). Deletions cut 1 base from V and 0 bases from J, with 16 bases between. For the CDR3, the DNA is TGTGCCTGGAGTGACCCCCTAGGGGTTAGCTCCTACAATGAGCAGTTCTTC. This codes for CAWSDPLGVSSYNEQFF.